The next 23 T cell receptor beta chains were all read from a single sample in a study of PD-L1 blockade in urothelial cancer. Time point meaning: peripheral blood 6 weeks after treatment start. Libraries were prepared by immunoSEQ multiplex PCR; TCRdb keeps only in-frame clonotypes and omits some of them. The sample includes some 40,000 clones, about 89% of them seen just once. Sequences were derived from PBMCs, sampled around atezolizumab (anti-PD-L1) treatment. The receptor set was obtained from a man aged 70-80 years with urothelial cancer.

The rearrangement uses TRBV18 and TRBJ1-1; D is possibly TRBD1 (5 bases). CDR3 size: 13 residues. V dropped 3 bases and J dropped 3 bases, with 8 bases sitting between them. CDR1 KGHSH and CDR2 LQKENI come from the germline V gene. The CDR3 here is CASSPARDTEAFF. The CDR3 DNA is TGTGCCAGCTCACCGGCCAGGGACACTGAAGCTTTCTTT.

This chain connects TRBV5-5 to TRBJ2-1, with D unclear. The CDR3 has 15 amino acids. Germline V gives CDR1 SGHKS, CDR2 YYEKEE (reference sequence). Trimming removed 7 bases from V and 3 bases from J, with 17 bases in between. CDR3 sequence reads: CASDPGFVGYNEQFF. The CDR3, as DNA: TGTGCCAGCGATCCCGGGTTTGTCGGCTACAATGAGCAGTTCTTC. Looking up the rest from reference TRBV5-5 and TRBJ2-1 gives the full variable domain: DAGVTQSPTHLIKTRGQQVTLRCSPISGHKSVSWYQQVLGQGPQFIFQYYEKEERGRGNFPDRFSARQFPNYSSELNVNALLLGDSALYLCASDPGFVGYNEQFFGPGTRLTVL.

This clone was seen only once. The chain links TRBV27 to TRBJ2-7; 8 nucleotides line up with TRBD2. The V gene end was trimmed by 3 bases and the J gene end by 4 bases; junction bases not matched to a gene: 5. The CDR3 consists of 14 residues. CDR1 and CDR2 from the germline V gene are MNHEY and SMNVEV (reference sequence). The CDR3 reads CASSLGSGMYEQYF. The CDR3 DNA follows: TGTGCCAGCAGTTTGGGTAGCGGGATGTACGAGCAGTACTTC.

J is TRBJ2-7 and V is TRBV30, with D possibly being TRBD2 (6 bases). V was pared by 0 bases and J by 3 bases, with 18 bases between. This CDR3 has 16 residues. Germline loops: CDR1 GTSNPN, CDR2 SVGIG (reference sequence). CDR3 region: CAWSVRGAGILYEQYF. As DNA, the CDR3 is TGTGCCTGGAGTGTACGGGGCGCGGGAATTCTCTACGAGCAGTACTTC. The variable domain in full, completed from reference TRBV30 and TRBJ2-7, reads SQTIHQWPATLVQPVGSPLSLECTVEGTSNPNLYWYRQAAGRGLQLLFYSVGIGQISSEVPQNLSASRPQDRQFILSSKKLLLSDSGFYLCAWSVRGAGILYEQYFGPGTRLTVT.

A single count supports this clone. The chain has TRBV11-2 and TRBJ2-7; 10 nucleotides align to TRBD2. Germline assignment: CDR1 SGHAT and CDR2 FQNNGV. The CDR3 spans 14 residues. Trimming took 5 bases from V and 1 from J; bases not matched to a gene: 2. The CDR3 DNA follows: TGTGCCAGCAGCCGGACTAGCGGATCCTACGAGCAGTACTTC. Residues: CASSRTSGSYEQYF. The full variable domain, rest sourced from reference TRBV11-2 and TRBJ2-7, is EAGVAQSPRYKIIEKRQSVAFWCNPISGHATLYWYQQILGQGPKLLIQFQNNGVVDDSQLPKDRFSAERLKGVDSTLKIQPAKLEDSAVYLCASSRTSGSYEQYFGPGTRLTVT.

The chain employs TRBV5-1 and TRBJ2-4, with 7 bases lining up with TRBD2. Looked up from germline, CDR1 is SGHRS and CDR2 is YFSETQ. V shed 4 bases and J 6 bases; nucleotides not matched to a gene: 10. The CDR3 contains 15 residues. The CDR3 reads CASSAVSGGGNIQYF. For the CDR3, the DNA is TGCGCCAGCAGCGCAGTTAGTGGGGGGGGAAACATTCAGTACTTC.

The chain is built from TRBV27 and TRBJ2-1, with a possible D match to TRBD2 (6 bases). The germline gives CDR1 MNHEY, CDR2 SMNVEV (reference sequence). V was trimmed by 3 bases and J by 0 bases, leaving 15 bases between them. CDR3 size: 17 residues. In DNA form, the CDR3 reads TGTGCCAGCAGTTTGGATTGGGGCGGGATCTCCTACAATGAGCAGTTCTTC. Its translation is CASSLDWGGISYNEQFF.

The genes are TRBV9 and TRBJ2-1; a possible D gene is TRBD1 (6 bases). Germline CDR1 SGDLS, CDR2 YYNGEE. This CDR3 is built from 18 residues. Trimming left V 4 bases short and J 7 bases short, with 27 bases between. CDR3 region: CASSLLDDRLARGNEQFF. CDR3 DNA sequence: TGTGCCAGCAGCCTCCTGGATGACAGGCTCGCCAGGGGAAATGAGCAGTTCTTC.

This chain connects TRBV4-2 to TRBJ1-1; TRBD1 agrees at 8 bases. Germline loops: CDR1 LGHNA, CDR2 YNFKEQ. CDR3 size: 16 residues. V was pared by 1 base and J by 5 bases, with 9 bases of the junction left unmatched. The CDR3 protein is CASSQGVSGGRTEAFF. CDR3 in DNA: TGTGCCAGCAGCCAAGGGGTGTCAGGGGGCAGGACTGAAGCTTTCTTT.

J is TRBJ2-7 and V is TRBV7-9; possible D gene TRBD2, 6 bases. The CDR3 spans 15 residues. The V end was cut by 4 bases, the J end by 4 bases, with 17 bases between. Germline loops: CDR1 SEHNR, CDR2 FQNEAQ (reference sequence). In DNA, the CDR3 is TGTGCCAGCAGCTCCCCCGGGGCTAGCGTATACGAGCAGTACTTC. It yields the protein CASSSPGASVYEQYF. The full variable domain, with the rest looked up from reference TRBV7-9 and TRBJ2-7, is DTGVSQNPRHKITKRGQNVTFRCDPISEHNRLYWYRQTLGQGPEFLTYFQNEAQLEKSRLLSDRFSAERPKGSFSTLEIQRTEQGDSAMYLCASSSPGASVYEQYFGPGTRLTVT.

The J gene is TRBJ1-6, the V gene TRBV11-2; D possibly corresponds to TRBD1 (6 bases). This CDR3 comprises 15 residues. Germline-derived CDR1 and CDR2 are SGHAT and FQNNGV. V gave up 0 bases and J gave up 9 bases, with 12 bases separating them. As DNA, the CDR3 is TGTGCCAGCAGCTTAGAAGGGACAACGGGTTCACCCCTCCACTTT. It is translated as CASSLEGTTGSPLHF.

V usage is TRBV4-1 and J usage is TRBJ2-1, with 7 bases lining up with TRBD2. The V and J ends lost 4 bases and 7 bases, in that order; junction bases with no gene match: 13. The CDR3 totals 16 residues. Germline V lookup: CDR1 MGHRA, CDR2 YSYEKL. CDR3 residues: CASSLGPGQGGNEQFF. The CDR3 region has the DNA TGCGCCAGCAGCCTAGGACCGGGGCAGGGAGGGAATGAGCAGTTCTTC.

In DNA, the CDR3 is TGTGCCAGCAGCCCTATAGCGGGAGGCCTTGGGAATGAGCAGTTCTTC. It specifies CASSPIAGGLGNEQFF. The chain recombines TRBV11-2 with TRBJ2-1, with 10 nucleotides matching TRBD2. Germline-derived CDR1 and CDR2 are SGHAT and FQNNGV. This CDR3 has 16 amino acids. J was trimmed by 7 bases and V by 5 bases; bases with no gene match: 11.

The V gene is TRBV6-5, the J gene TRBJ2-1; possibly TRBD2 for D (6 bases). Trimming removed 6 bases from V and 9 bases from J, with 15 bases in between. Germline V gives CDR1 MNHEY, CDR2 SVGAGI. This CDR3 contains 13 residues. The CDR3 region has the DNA TGTGCCAGCAGCCCGCGGAGGGAGGTTGAGCAGTTCTTC. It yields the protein CASSPRREVEQFF.

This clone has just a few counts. The chain's CDR3 is CASSPSASGRYNEQFF. For the CDR3, the DNA is TGTGCCAGCAGCCCTAGCGCCAGCGGGAGGTACAATGAGCAGTTCTTC. This chain links TRBV28 with TRBJ2-1, with 9 bases matching TRBD2. The CDR3 runs 16 residues. Germline trimming cut 6 bases from V and 4 bases from J; bases unmatched to any gene: 10. Germline CDR1 is MDHEN and CDR2 is SYDVKM. Combining the CDR3 with reference TRBV28 and TRBJ2-1 gives the whole variable domain DVKVTQSSRYLVKRTGEKVFLECVQDMDHENMFWYRQDPGLGLRLIYFSYDVKMKEKGDIPEGYSVSREKKERFSLILESASTNQTSMYLCASSPSASGRYNEQFFGPGTRLTVL.

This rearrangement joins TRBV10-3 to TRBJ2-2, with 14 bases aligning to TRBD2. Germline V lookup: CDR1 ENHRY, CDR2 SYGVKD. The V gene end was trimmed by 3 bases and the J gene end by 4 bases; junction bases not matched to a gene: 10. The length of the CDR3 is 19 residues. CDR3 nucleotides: TGTGCCATCAGTGACCTGACTAGCGGGAGGGCCGAAGGCACCGGGGAGCTGTTTTTT. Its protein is CAISDLTSGRAEGTGELFF.

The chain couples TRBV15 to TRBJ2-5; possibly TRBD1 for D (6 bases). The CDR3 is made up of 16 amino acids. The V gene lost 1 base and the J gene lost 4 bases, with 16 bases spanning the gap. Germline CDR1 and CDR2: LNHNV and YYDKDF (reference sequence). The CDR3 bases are TGTGCCACCAGCAGAGGTGAACCAGGGGCAGGAGAGACCCAGTACTTC. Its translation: CATSRGEPGAGETQYF.

DNA for the CDR3: TGCGCCAGCAGCCAAGAATCGACCAGGGGGAACTATGGCTACACCTTC. Protein: CASSQESTRGNYGYTF. The chain carries TRBV4-1 and TRBJ1-2; 7 positions agree with TRBD1. With 0 bases clipped from V and 2 bases from J, the junction kept 6 bases outside the gene matches. CDR3 length: 16 residues. In germline, CDR1 is MGHRA, CDR2 YSYEKL.

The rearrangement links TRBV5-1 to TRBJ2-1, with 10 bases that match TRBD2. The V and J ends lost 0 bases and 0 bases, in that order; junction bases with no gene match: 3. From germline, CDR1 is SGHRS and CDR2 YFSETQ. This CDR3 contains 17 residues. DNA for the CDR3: TGCGCCAGCAGCTTGGAGTCTAGCGGGGGCTCCTACAATGAGCAGTTCTTC. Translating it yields CASSLESSGGSYNEQFF.

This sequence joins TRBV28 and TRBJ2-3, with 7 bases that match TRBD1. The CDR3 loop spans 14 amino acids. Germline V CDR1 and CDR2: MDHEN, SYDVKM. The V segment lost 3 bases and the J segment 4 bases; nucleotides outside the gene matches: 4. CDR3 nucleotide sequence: TGTGCCAGCAGTTTCCAGGGGGTAGCAGATACGCAGTATTTT. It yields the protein CASSFQGVADTQYF.

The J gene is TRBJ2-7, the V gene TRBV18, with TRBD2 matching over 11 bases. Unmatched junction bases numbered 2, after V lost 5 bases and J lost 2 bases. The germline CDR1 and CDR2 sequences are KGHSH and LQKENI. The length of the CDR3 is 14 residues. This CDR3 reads CASSALAGAYEQYF. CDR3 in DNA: TGTGCCAGCTCAGCACTAGCGGGAGCCTACGAGCAGTACTTC. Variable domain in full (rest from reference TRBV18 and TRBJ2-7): NAGVMQNPRHLVRRRGQEARLRCSPMKGHSHVYWYRQLPEEGLKFMVYLQKENIIDESGMPKERFSAEFPKEGPSILRIQQVVRGDSAAYFCASSALAGAYEQYFGPGTRLTVT.

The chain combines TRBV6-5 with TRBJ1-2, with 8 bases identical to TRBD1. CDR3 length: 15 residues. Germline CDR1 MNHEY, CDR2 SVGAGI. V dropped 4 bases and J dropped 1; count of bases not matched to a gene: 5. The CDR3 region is CASSSDRGRNYGYTF. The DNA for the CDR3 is TGTGCCAGCAGTTCTGACAGGGGTCGTAACTATGGCTACACCTTC.

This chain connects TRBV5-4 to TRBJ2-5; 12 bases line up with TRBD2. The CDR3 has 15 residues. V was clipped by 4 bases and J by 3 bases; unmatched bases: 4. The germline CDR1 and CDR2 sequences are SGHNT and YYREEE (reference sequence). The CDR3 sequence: CASSPRLAGEETQYF. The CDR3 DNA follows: TGTGCCAGCAGCCCAAGACTAGCGGGAGAAGAGACCCAGTACTTC.